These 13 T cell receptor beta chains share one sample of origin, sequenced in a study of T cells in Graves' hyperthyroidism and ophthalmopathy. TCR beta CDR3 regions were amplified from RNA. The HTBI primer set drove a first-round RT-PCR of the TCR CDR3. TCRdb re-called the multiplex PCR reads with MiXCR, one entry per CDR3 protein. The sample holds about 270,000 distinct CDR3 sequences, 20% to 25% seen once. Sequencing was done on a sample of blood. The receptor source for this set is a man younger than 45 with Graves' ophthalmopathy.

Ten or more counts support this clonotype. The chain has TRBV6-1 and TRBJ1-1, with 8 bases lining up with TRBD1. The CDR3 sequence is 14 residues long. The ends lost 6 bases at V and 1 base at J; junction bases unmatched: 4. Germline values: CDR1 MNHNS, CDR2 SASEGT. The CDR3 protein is CASRPDRGNTEAFF. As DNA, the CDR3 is TGTGCCAGCAGGCCTGACAGGGGGAACACTGAAGCTTTCTTT.

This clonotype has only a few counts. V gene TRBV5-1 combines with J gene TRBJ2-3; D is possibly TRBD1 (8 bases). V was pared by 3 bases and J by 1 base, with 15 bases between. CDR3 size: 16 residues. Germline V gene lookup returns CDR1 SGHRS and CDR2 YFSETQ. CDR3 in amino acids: CASSWGTGGGTDTQYF. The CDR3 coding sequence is TGCGCCAGCAGCTGGGGTACAGGGGGGGGCACAGATACGCAGTATTTT.

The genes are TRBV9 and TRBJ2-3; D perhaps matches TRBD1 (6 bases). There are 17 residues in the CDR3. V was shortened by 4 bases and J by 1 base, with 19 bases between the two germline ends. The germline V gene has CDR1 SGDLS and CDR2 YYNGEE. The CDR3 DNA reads TGTGCCAGCAGCCCTTCGGGGACACTGGGTGGCACAGATACGCAGTATTTT. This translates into CASSPSGTLGGTDTQYF.

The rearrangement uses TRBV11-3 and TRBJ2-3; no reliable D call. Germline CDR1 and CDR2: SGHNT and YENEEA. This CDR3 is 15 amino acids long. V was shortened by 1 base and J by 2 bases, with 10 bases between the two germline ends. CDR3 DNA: TGTGCCAGCAGCTTAGGAGGCGGTTACACAGATACGCAGTATTTT. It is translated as CASSLGGGYTDTQYF.

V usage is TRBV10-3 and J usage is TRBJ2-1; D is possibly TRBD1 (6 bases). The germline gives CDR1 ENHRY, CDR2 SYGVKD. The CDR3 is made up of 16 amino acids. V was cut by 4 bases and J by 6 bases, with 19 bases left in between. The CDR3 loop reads CAISGRFEGEGNEQFF. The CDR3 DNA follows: TGTGCCATCAGTGGCCGATTTGAGGGGGAAGGCAATGAGCAGTTCTTC.

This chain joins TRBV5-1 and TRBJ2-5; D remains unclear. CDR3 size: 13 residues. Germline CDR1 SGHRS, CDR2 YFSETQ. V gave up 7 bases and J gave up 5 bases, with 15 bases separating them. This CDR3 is CASAKRVEETQYF. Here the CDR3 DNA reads TGCGCCAGCGCTAAGCGTGTGGAGGAGACCCAGTACTTC.

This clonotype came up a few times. In DNA form, the CDR3 reads TGCAGCGTTGAGGGGGGGGGAGGCAGGACCTACGAGCAGTACTTC. Translating gives CSVEGGGGRTYEQYF. The J gene is TRBJ2-7, the V gene TRBV29-1; 7 nucleotides match TRBD2. Germline assignment: CDR1 SQVTM and CDR2 ANQGSEA. Unmatched junction bases numbered 10, after V lost 3 bases and J lost 2 bases. The length of the CDR3 is 15 residues.

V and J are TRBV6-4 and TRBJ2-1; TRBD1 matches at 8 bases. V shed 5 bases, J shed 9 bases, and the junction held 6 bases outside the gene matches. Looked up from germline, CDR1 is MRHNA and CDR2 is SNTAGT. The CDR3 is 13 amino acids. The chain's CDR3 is CASSLSDRGEQFF. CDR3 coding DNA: TGTGCCAGCAGTCTTTCAGACAGGGGTGAGCAGTTCTTC.

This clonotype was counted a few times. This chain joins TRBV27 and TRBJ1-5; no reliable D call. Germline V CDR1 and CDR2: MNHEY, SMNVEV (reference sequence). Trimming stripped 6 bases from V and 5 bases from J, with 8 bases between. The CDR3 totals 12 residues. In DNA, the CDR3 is TGTGCCAGCAGAGAGGGCGATCAGCCCCAGCATTTT. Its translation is CASREGDQPQHF.

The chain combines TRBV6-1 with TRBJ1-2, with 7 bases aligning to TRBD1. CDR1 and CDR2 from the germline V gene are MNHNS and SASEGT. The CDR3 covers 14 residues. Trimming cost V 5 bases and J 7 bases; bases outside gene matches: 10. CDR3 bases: TGTGCCAGCAGTAAACAACAGGGGTTTGTTGGCTACACCTTC. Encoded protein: CASSKQQGFVGYTF.

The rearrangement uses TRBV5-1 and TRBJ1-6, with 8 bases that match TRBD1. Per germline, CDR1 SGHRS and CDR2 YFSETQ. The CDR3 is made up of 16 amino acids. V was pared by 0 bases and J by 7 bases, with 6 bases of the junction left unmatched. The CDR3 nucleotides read TGCGCCAGCAGCTTGGTCGGCAGGGGGCAAAATTCACCCCTCCACTTT. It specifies CASSLVGRGQNSPLHF.

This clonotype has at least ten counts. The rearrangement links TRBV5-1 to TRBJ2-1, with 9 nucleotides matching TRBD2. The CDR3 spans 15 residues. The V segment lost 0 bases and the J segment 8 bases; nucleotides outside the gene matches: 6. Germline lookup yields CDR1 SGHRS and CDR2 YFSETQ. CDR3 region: CASSLDSGRRYEQFF. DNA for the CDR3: TGCGCCAGCAGCTTGGATAGCGGGAGAAGGTATGAGCAGTTCTTC.

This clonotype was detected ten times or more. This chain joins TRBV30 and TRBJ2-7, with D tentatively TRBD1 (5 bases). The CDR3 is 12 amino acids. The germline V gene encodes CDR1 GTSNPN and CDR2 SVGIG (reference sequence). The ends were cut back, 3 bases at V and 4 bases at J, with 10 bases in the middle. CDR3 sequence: CAWSDRKYEQYF. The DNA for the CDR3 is TGTGCCTGGAGCGACAGAAAATACGAGCAGTACTTC.